What follows describes a single T cell receptor beta chain. Its antigen is unidentified. This entry is derived from a study of T cells in tuberculosis. Turning to the study itself: IGRA-negative adolescents, IGRA-positive adolescents with latent tuberculosis and adults with active tuberculosis formed this South African cohort. General study points: The TCR-beta difference was not significant; alpha differences partly reflected length.

Time point defined: new active TB diagnosis, blood taken before or within 7 days of starting treatment. Germline values: CDR1 LNHNV, CDR2 YYDKDF (reference sequence). There are 17 residues in the CDR3. V shed 0 bases, J shed 2 bases, and the junction held 9 bases outside the gene matches. The method was immunoSEQ multiplex PCR; TCRdb's version includes in-frame clones alone and lacks a portion of them. Among 30,000 or so clones, under 95% were seen once, and the ten largest hold approximately 7%. The source is an adult with tuberculosis. Some clones in this sample may be carry-over from other donors' samples. The sample consisted of PBMCs, taken at tuberculosis diagnosis. The chain couples TRBV15 to TRBJ2-7; 8 bases map to TRBD1. The CDR3 loop reads CATSRDRDRGFTYEQYF. The DNA of the CDR3 is TGTGCCACCAGCAGAGATCGAGACAGGGGATTTACCTACGAGCAGTACTTC.